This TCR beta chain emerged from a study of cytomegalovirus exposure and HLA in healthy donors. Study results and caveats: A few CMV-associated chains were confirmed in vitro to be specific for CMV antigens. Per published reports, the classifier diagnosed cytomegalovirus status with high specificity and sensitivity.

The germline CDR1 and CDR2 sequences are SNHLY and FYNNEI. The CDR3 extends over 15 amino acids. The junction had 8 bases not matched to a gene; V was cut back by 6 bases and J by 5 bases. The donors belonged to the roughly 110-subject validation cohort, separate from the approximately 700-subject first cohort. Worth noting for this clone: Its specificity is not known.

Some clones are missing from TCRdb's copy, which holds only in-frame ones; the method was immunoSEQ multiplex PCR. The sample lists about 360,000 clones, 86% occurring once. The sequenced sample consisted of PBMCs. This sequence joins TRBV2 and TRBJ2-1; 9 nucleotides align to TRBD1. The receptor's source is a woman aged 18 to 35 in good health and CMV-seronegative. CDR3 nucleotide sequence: TGTGCCAGCAGCGCTACCGGGACAGGGAACAATGAGCAGTTCTTC. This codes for CASSATGTGNNEQFF.